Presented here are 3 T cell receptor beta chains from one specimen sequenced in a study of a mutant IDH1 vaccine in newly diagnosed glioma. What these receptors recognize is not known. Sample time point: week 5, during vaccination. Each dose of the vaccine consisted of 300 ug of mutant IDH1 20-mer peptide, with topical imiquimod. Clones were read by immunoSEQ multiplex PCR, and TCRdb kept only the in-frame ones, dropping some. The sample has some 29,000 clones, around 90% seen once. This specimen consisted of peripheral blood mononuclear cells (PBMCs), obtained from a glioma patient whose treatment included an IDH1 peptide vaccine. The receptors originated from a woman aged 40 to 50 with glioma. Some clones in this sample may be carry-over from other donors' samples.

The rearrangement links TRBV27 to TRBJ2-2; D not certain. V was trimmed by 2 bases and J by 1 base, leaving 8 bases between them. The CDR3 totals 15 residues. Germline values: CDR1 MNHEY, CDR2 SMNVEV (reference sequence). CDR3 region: CASSLRQLNTGELFF. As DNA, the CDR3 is TGTGCCAGCAGTTTAAGGCAGCTGAACACCGGGGAGCTGTTTTTT.

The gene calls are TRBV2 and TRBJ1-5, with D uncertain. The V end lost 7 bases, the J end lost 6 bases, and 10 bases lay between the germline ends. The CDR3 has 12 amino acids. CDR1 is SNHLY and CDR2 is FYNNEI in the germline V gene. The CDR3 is CASKGEGQPQHF. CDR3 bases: TGTGCCAGCAAGGGAGAGGGTCAGCCCCAGCATTTT.

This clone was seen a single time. This chain's CDR3 is CASSYSGQTSSYEQYF. The DNA for the CDR3 is TGTGCCAGCAGTTACTCAGGACAGACCAGCTCCTACGAGCAGTACTTC. The chain links TRBV6-6 to TRBJ2-7, with D possibly being TRBD1 (6 bases). Between the trimmed V and J ends, which lost 0 bases and 0 bases, there was a span of 12 bases. The length of the CDR3 is 16 residues. In germline, CDR1 is MNHNY, CDR2 SVGAGI (reference sequence).